The clone carrying this T cell receptor beta chain was seen once. The data were obtained in a study of shared clonotypes between healthy human individuals. Repertoires were generated with immunoSEQ multiplex PCR, while TCRdb's copy carries only in-frame clones and drops some. Of over 75,000 clones in the sample, almost 70% were seen once. Sequencing was done on a sample of memory CD8+ T cells sorted from blood. Indicated subset: CD45RO+ cells pooled with CCR7-negative TemRA cells. This TCR was sampled from a young man in good health.

The CDR3 loop reads CASSQDGHEQFF. In nucleotides, the CDR3 is TGTGCCAGCAGCCAAGATGGACATGAGCAGTTCTTC. The J gene is TRBJ2-1, the V gene TRBV7-6; no definite D call. This CDR3 has 12 residues. The ends were cut back, 5 bases at V and 8 bases at J, with 10 bases in the middle. CDR1 is SGHVS and CDR2 is FNYEAQ in the germline V gene.